This is a list of T cell receptor beta chains from one sample in a study of blood T cell repertoires in COVID-19. Here immunoSEQ multiplex PCR was the method, and the copy in TCRdb shows in-frame clones only, minus some. This sample has 300,000 to 350,000 clones; more than 85% occur once, and the top ten carry around 3.9%. Sequencing was carried out using PBMCs or T cells enriched from blood (not recorded which). Every receptor here comes from a woman aged 25 to 39 who had been exposed to COVID-19. CDR3s include the opening cysteine and the closing phenylalanine or tryptophan. Each record gives: J gene, V gene, clone size, D gene, CDR3 DNA, CDR3 protein. D genes are given only for firm matches. Clone size is given for some rows only: seen once, a few or many times, or a class if the clone is expanded.

J gene: TRBJ1-6; V gene: TRBV5-1; clone size: -; D gene: -; CDR3 DNA: TGCGCCAGCAGCTTGGCGCAGGGGAATTCACCCCTCCACTTT; CDR3 protein: CASSLAQGNSPLHF
J gene: TRBJ2-3; V gene: TRBV9; clone size: -; D gene: TRBD1; CDR3 DNA: TGTGCCAGCAGCCGTATTACAGGGGGTGGCACAGATACGCAGTATTTT; CDR3 protein: CASSRITGGGTDTQYF
J gene: TRBJ1-4; V gene: TRBV5-1; clone size: -; D gene: -; CDR3 DNA: TGCGCCAGCAGCGCAGTACAGGGATCGGGTGAAAAACTGTTTTTT; CDR3 protein: CASSAVQGSGEKLFF
J gene: TRBJ2-3; V gene: TRBV7-9; clone size: -; D gene: TRBD1; CDR3 DNA: TGTGCCAGCAGCCCCAGGGACAGGCCACTTTCTTTCACAGATACGCAGTATTTT; CDR3 protein: CASSPRDRPLSFTDTQYF
J gene: TRBJ1-2; V gene: TRBV5-1; clone size: once; D gene: -; CDR3 DNA: TGCGCCAGCAGCCCCTCCGGGAGGGGATTTGTTGGCTACACCTTC; CDR3 protein: CASSPSGRGFVGYTF
J gene: TRBJ2-6; V gene: TRBV24-1; clone size: -; D gene: -; CDR3 DNA: TGTGCCACCAGTGGAGGGATCTCTGGGGCCAACGTCCTGACTTTC; CDR3 protein: CATSGGISGANVLTF
J gene: TRBJ1-2; V gene: TRBV19; clone size: -; D gene: -; CDR3 DNA: TGTGCCAGTAGTATGGGCAGGTATGGCTACACCTTC; CDR3 protein: CASSMGRYGYTF
J gene: TRBJ1-3; V gene: TRBV6-4; clone size: -; D gene: -; CDR3 DNA: TGTGCCAGAGGAGGGGCCCACCGAAACACCATATATTTT; CDR3 protein: CARGGAHRNTIYF
J gene: TRBJ1-1; V gene: TRBV7-8; clone size: -; D gene: -; CDR3 DNA: TGTGCCAGCAGCCCTAGCAGGCTGGGAAACACTGAAGCTTTCTTT; CDR3 protein: CASSPSRLGNTEAFF
J gene: TRBJ2-2; V gene: TRBV14; clone size: -; D gene: -; CDR3 DNA: TGTGCCAGCACGGGGGAGCTGGCCGGGGAGCTGTTTTTT; CDR3 protein: CASTGELAGELFF
J gene: TRBJ1-5; V gene: TRBV5-8; clone size: -; D gene: TRBD1; CDR3 DNA: TGTGCCAGCAGCTTTTCGGTATCTTCAGGGGGCCTCCAGCCCCAGCATTTT; CDR3 protein: CASSFSVSSGGLQPQHF